These T cell receptor beta chains were read from a single sample in a study of beta chain features in type 1 diabetes. Profiling relied on immunoSEQ multiplex PCR, and the TCRdb table lists in-frame clones only, not all of them. The sample has 80,000 to 90,000 clones, around a third seen once. The material sequenced was stem cell memory CD4+ T cells from blood. Source of these receptors: a woman between 18 and 29 years old in good health. Both conserved end residues are part of each CDR3. The D gene is left open where the match is weak. The size entry is marked missing in some rows and otherwise reads once, few, many or a size class.

J	size	V	D	CDR3	DNA
TRBJ1-5	once	TRBV7-8	NA	CASSLRLARDNSNQPQHF	TGTGCCAGCAGCTTAAGGTTGGCACGGGACAATAGCAATCAGCCCCAGCATTTT
TRBJ1-2	NA	TRBV19	TRBD1	CASSLDRQGVDGYTF	TGTGCCAGTAGTCTTGATCGACAGGGTGTCGATGGCTACACCTTC
TRBJ2-7	NA	TRBV19	NA	CASSIDQRRGYEQYF	TGTGCCAGTAGTATAGATCAGCGGAGGGGCTACGAGCAGTACTTC
TRBJ1-3	NA	TRBV5-1	NA	CASSTQGSGNTIYF	TGCGCCAGCAGCACACAGGGCTCTGGAAACACCATATATTTT
TRBJ1-2	few	TRBV30	NA	CAWSAGRTEINYGYTF	TGTGCCTGGAGTGCCGGTCGGACAGAGATTAACTATGGCTACACCTTC
TRBJ2-3	NA	TRBV21-1	NA	CASSKETSGSRDTQYF	TGTGCCAGCAGCAAAGAGACTAGCGGGAGTCGGGATACGCAGTATTTT
TRBJ1-3	NA	TRBV5-6	TRBD1	CASSLGDGQGFSGNTIYF	TGTGCCAGCAGCTTGGGGGATGGACAGGGATTCTCTGGAAACACCATATATTTT
TRBJ2-5	NA	TRBV7-3	NA	CASSFAGAQETQYF	TGTGCCAGCAGCTTCGCGGGGGCGCAAGAGACCCAGTACTTC
TRBJ2-5	NA	TRBV7-2	NA	CASSPGGGAKTQYF	TGTGCCAGCAGCCCCGGAGGGGGGGCGAAGACCCAGTACTTC
TRBJ2-7	few	TRBV2	TRBD1	CASNGQGNDEQYF	TGTGCCAGCAACGGACAGGGGAACGACGAGCAGTACTTC
TRBJ1-4	few	TRBV4-1	NA	CASSDQKTAQEKLFF	TGCGCCAGCAGCGACCAGAAGACAGCACAAGAAAAACTGTTTTTT
TRBJ2-3	NA	TRBV15	TRBD2	CATSSRTSRSVDTQYF	TGTGCCACCAGCAGTCGGACTAGTCGGTCGGTCGATACGCAGTATTTT
TRBJ2-1	NA	TRBV5-6	NA	CASSPETKSSYNEQFF	TGTGCCAGCAGCCCCGAGACAAAGAGCTCCTACAATGAGCAGTTCTTC
TRBJ1-1	NA	TRBV2	TRBD1	CASRMTGGNTEAFF	TGTGCCAGCAGGATGACAGGGGGGAACACTGAAGCTTTCTTT
TRBJ1-2	NA	TRBV4-2	NA	CASSPAGGGAFFGYTF	TGTGCCAGCAGCCCCGCCGGGGGAGGAGCCTTTTTTGGCTACACCTTC
TRBJ2-3	few	TRBV29-1	NA	CSFEDSRTDTQYF	TGCAGTTTCGAGGACAGCCGGACAGATACGCAGTATTTT
TRBJ1-2	NA	TRBV5-1	NA	CASSLGLTRDGYTF	TGCGCCAGCAGCTTGGGACTGACTAGAGATGGCTACACCTTC
TRBJ1-2	NA	TRBV6-6	TRBD1	CASSPGTGSYGYTF	TGTGCCAGCAGCCCCGGGACAGGGAGTTATGGCTACACCTTC
TRBJ2-3	NA	TRBV5-6	TRBD2	CASRPAGGSPDTQYF	TGTGCCAGCAGGCCGGCGGGGGGCAGCCCAGATACGCAGTATTTT
TRBJ1-4	NA	TRBV18	NA	CASSPGHGINEKLFF	TGTGCCAGCTCACCGGGACATGGGATTAATGAAAAACTGTTTTTT
TRBJ2-7	few	TRBV7-9	NA	CASSLEDNTYEQYF	TGTGCCAGCAGCTTAGAGGACAATACCTACGAGCAGTACTTC
TRBJ2-3	once	TRBV9	NA	CASSSEGADTQYF	TGTGCCAGCAGCTCAGAGGGGGCAGATACGCAGTATTTT
TRBJ2-1	NA	TRBV14	TRBD2	CASSHWTSGSIHNEQFF	TGTGCCAGCAGCCATTGGACTAGCGGGAGTATCCACAATGAGCAGTTCTTC
TRBJ1-5	NA	TRBV6-1	NA	CASRVPLSRNQPQHF	TGTGCCAGCAGGGTGCCCCTTAGCCGCAATCAGCCCCAGCATTTT
TRBJ1-1	NA	TRBV6-5	NA	CATKRDRMNTEAFF	TGTGCCACCAAACGCGACAGGATGAACACTGAAGCTTTCTTT
TRBJ2-7	few	TRBV7-9	TRBD1	CASSQGDPWEQYF	TGTGCCAGCAGTCAGGGGGACCCGTGGGAGCAGTACTTC
TRBJ2-5	few	TRBV7-2	NA	CASSLGHGETQYF	TGTGCCAGCAGCTTGGGACATGGGGAGACCCAGTACTTC
TRBJ2-2	NA	TRBV6-1	NA	CASSGQHTGELFF	TGTGCCAGCAGTGGACAGCACACCGGGGAGCTGTTTTTT
TRBJ2-5	NA	TRBV5-1	TRBD2	CASTGTSGMQTQYF	TGCGCCAGCACCGGGACTAGCGGGATGCAGACCCAGTACTTC